Below, 24 T cell receptor beta chains from the same sample are listed, as sequenced in a study of beta chain features in type 1 diabetes (dated by TCRdb to the late 2010s). General conclusions and limits of the study: Type 1 diabetes patients showed a moderate but significant shortening of TCRB CDR3 length in all four CD4+ subsets.

The antigens these receptors bind are not known. Libraries were prepared through the immunoSEQ multiplex PCR assay. All of the isolated RNA was reverse transcribed with the High Capacity cDNA Reverse Transcription Kit, so expressed TCRB transcripts were sequenced. The source is immuneACCESS, and TCRdb retained only in-frame sequences with V and J called. Part of the clones is not carried over; for the studies checked, unresolved V genes explain less than half of this, and the remainder is unexplained. This sample has roughly 400,000 clones in its table, and around 10% of those were observed once. Jointly, the top ten make up 0.45% to 0.65% of the sample. Material for sequencing was central memory CD4+ T cells from blood. The receptors originated from a man aged 25-45 years with type 1 diabetes.

Comment on this clone: Mismatch with germline at one junction end may stem from a read error. V usage is TRBV6-1 and J usage is TRBJ2-7, with 14 positions matching TRBD2. This CDR3 comprises 16 residues. Germline CDR1 MNHNS, CDR2 SASEGT. The CDR3 here is CASREETSGRAHEQYF. The CDR3, as DNA: TGTGCCAGCAGGGAAGAGACTAGCGGGAGGGCCCACGAGCAGTACTTC.

V is TRBV7-6 and J is TRBJ2-1, with D perhaps matching TRBD2 (5 bases). CDR3 length: 12 amino acids. Trimming stripped 2 bases from V and 8 bases from J, with 7 bases between. Per the germline V gene, CDR1 is SGHVS and CDR2 is FNYEAQ. DNA of the CDR3: TGTGCCAGCAGCTTAAAGGACTATGAGCAGTTCTTC. This gives the protein CASSLKDYEQFF.

This clone showed up just a few times. The CDR3 reads CASRLGHGSSYEQYF. The CDR3 DNA sequence: TGTGCCAGCAGGCTAGGCCACGGGAGCTCCTACGAGCAGTACTTC. The chain combines TRBV6-6 with TRBJ2-7, with D possibly TRBD2 on 6 matching bases. Germline assignment: CDR1 MNHNY and CDR2 SVGAGI (reference sequence). The CDR3 consists of 15 residues. Trimming took 6 bases from V and 0 from J, leaving 15 bases between them.

This sequence joins TRBV28 and TRBJ2-7, with TRBD1 identical over 9 bases. Trimming removed 5 bases from V and 5 bases from J; junction bases left unmatched: 7. Germline V CDR1 and CDR2: MDHEN, SYDVKM. The CDR3 has 14 amino acids. CDR3 coding DNA: TGTGCCAGCAGTACGGGGACAGGGTCCCACGAGCAGTACTTC. Encoded protein: CASSTGTGSHEQYF.

The V and J genes are TRBV30 and TRBJ2-1, with a weak D call TRBD2 (6 bases). Per the germline V gene, CDR1 is GTSNPN and CDR2 is SVGIG (reference sequence). This CDR3 has 13 amino acids. V shed 4 bases and J shed 2 bases, with 9 bases lying between them. The chain's CDR3 is CAWKTGAYNEQFF. In DNA, the CDR3 is TGTGCCTGGAAGACGGGAGCCTACAATGAGCAGTTCTTC.

This clone was detected ten times or more. The CDR3, as DNA: TGCAGCGTGACATTTGCCGGGAATAATGAAAAACTGTTTTTT. This encodes CSVTFAGNNEKLFF. V is TRBV29-1 and J is TRBJ1-4, with D hard to call. This CDR3 has 14 residues. The germline CDR1 and CDR2 sequences are SQVTM and ANQGSEA. The germline V and J ends were trimmed by 6 bases and 4 bases, with 15 bases remaining between them.

V is TRBV5-1 and J is TRBJ2-3, with 8 bases that match TRBD2. The CDR3 length is 14 residues. The germline CDR1 and CDR2 sequences are SGHRS and YFSETQ. Unmatched junction bases numbered 5, after V lost 4 bases and J lost 4 bases. CDR3 in amino acids: CASSPAGGPDTQYF. The CDR3 DNA reads as TGCGCCAGCAGCCCGGCGGGAGGCCCAGATACGCAGTATTTT.

The V gene is TRBV5-4, the J gene TRBJ2-3; D is uncertain. This CDR3 spans 14 amino acids. V shed 0 bases and J shed 1 base, with 6 bases lying between them. Germline CDR1 and CDR2: SGHNT and YYREEE (reference sequence). The CDR3 sequence is CASSLAGGTDTQYF. DNA of the CDR3: TGTGCCAGCAGCTTGGCTGGGGGCACAGATACGCAGTATTTT.

In the case of this clone: Germline is not matched at one junction end, which may reflect a read error. The chain is built from TRBV7-2 and TRBJ2-7; D could derive from TRBD1 or TRBD2 (6 bases each). Germline CDR1 is SGHTA and CDR2 is FQGNSA. This CDR3 region has 11 residues. The CDR3 loop reads CASSPRGTATF. CDR3 bases: TGTGCCAGCAGCCCGAGGGGGACTGCTACCTTC.

The CDR3 DNA reads as TGTGCCAGCAGTCCTCGGGACAGGGGAAGCACTGAAGCTTTCTTT. Its translation is CASSPRDRGSTEAFF. The chain carries TRBV6-1 and TRBJ1-1; 10 nucleotides match TRBD1. Per germline, CDR1 MNHNS and CDR2 SASEGT. J gave up 4 bases and V 5 bases, and 7 bases lay outside the gene matches. The CDR3 has 15 amino acids.

This clone was found a few times. The V gene is TRBV29-1, the J gene TRBJ1-3; tentatively, D is TRBD1 (6 bases). Germline CDR1 SQVTM, CDR2 ANQGSEA. CDR3 size: 13 residues. Between the trimmed V and J ends, which lost 3 bases and 4 bases, there was a span of 10 bases. The CDR3 DNA sequence: TGCAGCGTTGACCTTGGGACAGGAAACACCATATATTTT. Protein: CSVDLGTGNTIYF.

Only a few counts were recorded for this clone. The chain links TRBV6-1 to TRBJ2-5; 9 bases are shared with TRBD1. TRBJ2-7 matches the DNA end more closely, so the J call is doubtful. The CDR3 runs to 15 residues. CDR1 is MNHNS and CDR2 is SASEGT in the germline V gene. The CDR3 protein is CASRYWDRDLTEQYF. The CDR3 nucleotides are TGTGCCAGCCGCTACTGGGACAGGGATCTGACCGAGCAGTACTTC.

This clone has a handful of counts. This chain connects TRBV7-2 to TRBJ2-4; the D gene is possibly TRBD2 (5 bases). The CDR3 totals 13 residues. V was shortened by 6 bases and J by 5 bases, with 11 bases between the two germline ends. Germline CDR1 and CDR2: SGHTA and FQGNSA. Here the CDR3 reads CASSSTGENIQYF. The CDR3 bases are TGTGCCAGCAGTAGTACCGGGGAAAACATTCAGTACTTC.

The chain carries TRBV7-3 and TRBJ2-5, with 12 bases fitting TRBD1. The CDR3 loop spans 15 amino acids. The V segment lost 6 bases and the J segment 1 base; nucleotides outside the gene matches: 3. CDR1 is SGHTA, CDR2 FQGTGA, per germline. In DNA, the CDR3 is TGTGCCAGCAGGAAGGGACAGGGGGCCCAAGAGACCCAGTACTTC. Protein sequence: CASRKGQGAQETQYF.

This clone has more than one count but fewer than ten. The V gene is TRBV15, the J gene TRBJ2-1, with 12 bases matching TRBD1. The CDR3 totals 14 residues. The V gene's germline CDR1 is LNHNV and CDR2 YYDKDF (reference sequence). J was trimmed by 7 bases and V by 7 bases; bases with no gene match: 5. CDR3 sequence (DNA): TGTGCCACCACCCCGGGACAGGGGGCGAATGAGCAGTTCTTC. Amino acid sequence: CATTPGQGANEQFF.

This clone has more than one count but fewer than ten. The chain has TRBV5-4 and TRBJ1-5, with D hard to call. Germline-derived CDR1 and CDR2 are SGHNT and YYREEE (reference sequence). This CDR3 has 13 residues. V gave up 0 bases and J gave up 7 bases, with 8 bases separating them. DNA of the CDR3: TGTGCCAGCAGCTTGGGGGCCCGACAGCCCCAGCATTTT. It translates to CASSLGARQPQHF.

The V gene is TRBV5-6, the J gene TRBJ1-5, with TRBD1 matching 7 bases. This CDR3 has 18 amino acids. V was pared by 1 base and J by 5 bases, with 15 bases of the junction left unmatched. CDR1 and CDR2 (germline): SGHDT, YYEEEE. CDR3 DNA sequence: TGTGCCAGCAGCTTGAGGGGGCCTAGGGGCAAGCCCCATCAGCCCCAGCATTTT. Translated, it gives CASSLRGPRGKPHQPQHF.

The V and J genes are TRBV29-1 and TRBJ1-1, with 8 bases aligning to TRBD1. Germline V gene lookup returns CDR1 SQVTM and CDR2 ANQGSEA. V was clipped by 6 bases and J by 3 bases; unmatched bases: 9. This CDR3 is 14 amino acids long. CDR3 loop: CSVGRGRGYTEAFF. The CDR3, as DNA: TGCAGCGTCGGCAGGGGGCGCGGGTACACTGAAGCTTTCTTT.

This chain connects TRBV7-2 to TRBJ2-1; 8 bases are shared with TRBD2. The CDR3 loop spans 15 amino acids. The V segment lost 5 bases and the J segment 6 bases; nucleotides outside the gene matches: 9. Germline V CDR1 and CDR2: SGHTA, FQGNSA. CDR3: CASSVFAGTSNEQFF. The CDR3 DNA reads TGTGCCAGCAGCGTATTCGCCGGGACTAGCAATGAGCAGTTCTTC.

The sample holds many counts of this clone. The chain couples TRBV7-9 to TRBJ2-4; D unresolved. Trimming stripped 8 bases from V and 8 bases from J, with 10 bases between. The germline gives CDR1 SEHNR, CDR2 FQNEAQ (reference sequence). The CDR3 covers 11 residues. The CDR3, as DNA: TGTGCCAGCGCTTCGATGGACATTCAGTACTTC. Encoded protein: CASASMDIQYF.

The chain carries TRBV9 and TRBJ2-5; tentative D call: TRBD2 (6 bases). There are 15 residues in the CDR3. Germline-derived CDR1 and CDR2 are SGDLS and YYNGEE. V was cut by 0 bases and J by 1 base, with 10 bases left in between. Here the CDR3 reads CASSVALATQETQYF. As DNA, the CDR3 is TGTGCCAGCAGCGTAGCCCTAGCGACCCAAGAGACCCAGTACTTC.

This clone appeared a few times. V is TRBV18 and J is TRBJ2-5; 7 nucleotides match TRBD1. CDR3 length: 14 residues. Germline V CDR1 and CDR2: KGHSH, LQKENI. V shed 3 bases and J 4 bases; nucleotides not matched to a gene: 5. The CDR3 DNA reads TGTGCCAGCTCACCGCCGAACAGGGGAGAGACCCAGTACTTC. It is translated as CASSPPNRGETQYF. Filled out from reference TRBV18 and TRBJ2-5, the complete variable domain reads NAGVMQNPRHLVRRRGQEARLRCSPMKGHSHVYWYRQLPEEGLKFMVYLQKENIIDESGMPKERFSAEFPKEGPSILRIQQVVRGDSAAYFCASSPPNRGETQYFGPGTRLLVL.

The chain combines TRBV19 with TRBJ2-7, with D uncertain. This CDR3 has 14 amino acids. Trimming cost V 5 bases and J 0 bases, with 11 bases left between them. Germline lookup yields CDR1 LNHDA and CDR2 SQIVND (reference sequence). The CDR3 DNA reads as TGTGCCAGTAGTGTTAGCAGAACCTCCTACGAGCAGTACTTC. This codes for CASSVSRTSYEQYF.

This chain joins TRBV7-8 and TRBJ2-3; tentative D call: TRBD2 (6 bases). The V and J ends lost 6 bases and 0 bases respectively, with 16 bases between them. This CDR3 contains 16 residues. CDR1 SGHVS and CDR2 FQNEAQ come from the germline V gene. Here the CDR3 DNA reads TGTGCCAGCAGTTTGAGACCCAGCGGGAGCACAGATACGCAGTATTTT. Translated, it gives CASSLRPSGSTDTQYF.